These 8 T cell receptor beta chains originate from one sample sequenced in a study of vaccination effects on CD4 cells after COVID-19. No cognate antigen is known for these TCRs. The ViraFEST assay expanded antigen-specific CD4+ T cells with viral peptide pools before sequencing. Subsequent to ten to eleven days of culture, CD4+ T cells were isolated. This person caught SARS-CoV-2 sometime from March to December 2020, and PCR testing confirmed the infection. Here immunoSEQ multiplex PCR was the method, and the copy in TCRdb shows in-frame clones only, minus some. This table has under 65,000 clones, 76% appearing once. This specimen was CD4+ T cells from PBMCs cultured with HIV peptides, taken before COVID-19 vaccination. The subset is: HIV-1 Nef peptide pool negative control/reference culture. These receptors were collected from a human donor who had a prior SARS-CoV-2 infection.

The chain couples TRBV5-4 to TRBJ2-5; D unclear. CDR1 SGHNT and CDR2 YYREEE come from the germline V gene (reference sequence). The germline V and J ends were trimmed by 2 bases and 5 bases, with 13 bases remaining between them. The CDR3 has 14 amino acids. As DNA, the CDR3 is TGTGCCAGCAGCTTTGCTCAATTGCGGGAGACCCAGTACTTC. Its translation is CASSFAQLRETQYF.

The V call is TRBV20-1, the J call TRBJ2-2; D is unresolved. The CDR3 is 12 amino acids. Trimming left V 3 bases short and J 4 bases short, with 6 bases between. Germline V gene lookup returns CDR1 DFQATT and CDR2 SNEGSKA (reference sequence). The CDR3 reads CSASLGTGELFF. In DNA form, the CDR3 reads TGCAGTGCTAGTTTGGGCACCGGGGAGCTGTTTTTT.

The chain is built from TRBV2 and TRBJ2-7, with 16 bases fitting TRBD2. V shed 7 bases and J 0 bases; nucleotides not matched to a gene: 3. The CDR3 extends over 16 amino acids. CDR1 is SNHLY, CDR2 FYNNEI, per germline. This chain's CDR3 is CASTGLAGGDSYEQYF. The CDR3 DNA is TGTGCCAGCACGGGACTAGCGGGGGGGGACTCCTACGAGCAGTACTTC.

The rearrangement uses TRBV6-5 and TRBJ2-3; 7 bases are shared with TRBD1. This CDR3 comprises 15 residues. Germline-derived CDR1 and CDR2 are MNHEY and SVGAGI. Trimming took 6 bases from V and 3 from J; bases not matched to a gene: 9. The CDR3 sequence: CASRTPRQGTDTQYF. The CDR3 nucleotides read TGTGCCAGCAGAACACCTAGACAGGGAACAGATACGCAGTATTTT.

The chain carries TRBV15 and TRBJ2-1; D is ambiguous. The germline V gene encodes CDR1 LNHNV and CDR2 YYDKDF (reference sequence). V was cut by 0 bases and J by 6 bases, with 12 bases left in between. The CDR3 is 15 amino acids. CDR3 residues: CATSRDPGFGNEQFF. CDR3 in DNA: TGTGCCACCAGCAGAGATCCGGGTTTCGGCAATGAGCAGTTCTTC.

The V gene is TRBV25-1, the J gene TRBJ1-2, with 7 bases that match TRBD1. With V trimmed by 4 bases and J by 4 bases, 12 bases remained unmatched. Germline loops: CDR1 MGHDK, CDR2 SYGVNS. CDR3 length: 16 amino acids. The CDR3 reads CASSAKKGGESYGYTF. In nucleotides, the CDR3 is TGTGCCAGCAGTGCAAAAAAAGGGGGCGAGTCCTATGGCTACACCTTC.

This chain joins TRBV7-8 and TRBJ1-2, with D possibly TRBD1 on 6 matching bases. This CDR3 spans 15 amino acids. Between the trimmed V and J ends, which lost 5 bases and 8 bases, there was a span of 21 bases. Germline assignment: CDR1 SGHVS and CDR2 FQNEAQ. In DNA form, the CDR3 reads TGTGCCAGCAGCCTACAGAACAGGGCGGGTTCGGGCTACACCTTC. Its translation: CASSLQNRAGSGYTF. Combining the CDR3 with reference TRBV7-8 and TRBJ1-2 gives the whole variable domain GAGVSQSPRYKVAKRGQDVALRCDPISGHVSLFWYQQALGQGPEFLTYFQNEAQLDKSGLPSDRFFAERPEGSVSTLKIQRTQQEDSAVYLCASSLQNRAGSGYTFGSGTRLTVV.

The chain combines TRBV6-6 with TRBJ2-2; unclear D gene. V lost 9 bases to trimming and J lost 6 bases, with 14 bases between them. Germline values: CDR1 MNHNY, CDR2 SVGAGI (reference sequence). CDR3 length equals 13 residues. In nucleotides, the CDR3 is TGTGCCAGTCCCCTCCCGGGTTCCGGGGAGCTGTTTTTT. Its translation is CASPLPGSGELFF.